The 21 T cell receptor beta chains given below trace back to one sample, sequenced in a study of blood T cell repertoires in COVID-19. Here immunoSEQ multiplex PCR was the method, and the copy in TCRdb shows in-frame clones only, minus some. The sample records about 72,000 clones, roughly 87% being singletons. The specimen was peripheral blood. The receptor set was obtained from a human donor in a cohort sampled during active COVID-19.

The chain carries TRBV21-1 and TRBJ2-1; the tabulated D call, TRBD2, remains unverified against the DNA. TRBV21-1 is described as a pseudogene. The CDR3 sequence is 16 residues long. The CDR3 sequence: CASTRWGQGLAGEQFF. The CDR3 nucleotides read TGTGCCAGCACCCGTTGGGGCCAGGGGCTAGCGGGGGAGCAGTTCTTC.

The rearrangement joins TRBV5-1 to TRBJ1-5, with no clear D. Trimming cost V 2 bases and J 6 bases, with 15 bases left between them. Germline V CDR1 and CDR2: SGHRS, YFSETQ. CDR3 size: 15 residues. The CDR3 sequence is CASSFSGGGGQPQHF. Written as DNA, the CDR3 is TGCGCCAGCAGCTTTTCGGGAGGAGGCGGTCAGCCCCAGCATTTT.

The chain links TRBV5-1 to TRBJ2-7; 7 nucleotides agree with TRBD2. The trim removed 0 bases at V and 0 bases at J, leaving 3 bases unmatched. Germline-derived CDR1 and CDR2 are SGHRS and YFSETQ. The CDR3 extends over 15 amino acids. CDR3 nucleotide sequence: TGCGCCAGCAGCTTGGGGGACTACATCTCCTACGAGCAGTACTTC. Translation gives CASSLGDYISYEQYF.

The chain recombines TRBV4-2 with TRBJ1-2; maybe TRBD1 (6 bases). Germline V gives CDR1 LGHNA, CDR2 YNFKEQ. This CDR3 is built from 16 residues. V lost 6 bases and J 4 bases, leaving 21 bases between the germline ends. The CDR3 loop reads CASRPEQGASIYGYTF. The CDR3 nucleotides read TGTGCCAGCAGGCCCGAACAGGGAGCCTCTATCTATGGCTACACCTTC.

V gene TRBV6-6 combines with J gene TRBJ1-2; D is possibly TRBD1 (5 bases). The CDR3 sequence is 12 residues long. Per the germline V gene, CDR1 is MNHNY and CDR2 is SVGAGI (reference sequence). V shed 11 bases and J shed 6 bases, with 16 bases lying between them. Here the CDR3 DNA reads TGTGCCGGCTCCAGGGCCGACAATGGCTACACCTTC. Its protein is CAGSRADNGYTF.

This chain connects TRBV7-3 to TRBJ2-3; no firm D call. Germline V CDR1 and CDR2: SGHTA, FQGTGA. V was trimmed by 4 bases and J by 5 bases, leaving 10 bases between them. This CDR3 contains 13 residues. CDR3 sequence: CASSSPPRDTQYF. Here the CDR3 DNA reads TGTGCCAGCAGCTCCCCTCCGCGAGATACGCAGTATTTT.

V is TRBV11-2 and J is TRBJ2-3; TRBD2 is a possible D gene (6 bases). V was pared by 5 bases and J by 4 bases, with 13 bases between. Germline CDR1 SGHAT, CDR2 FQNNGV. This CDR3 has 14 residues. The CDR3 reads CASSPGWGADTQYF. The CDR3 coding sequence is TGTGCCAGCAGCCCAGGGTGGGGGGCAGATACGCAGTATTTT. Full variable domain (missing parts from reference TRBV11-2 and TRBJ2-3): EAGVAQSPRYKIIEKRQSVAFWCNPISGHATLYWYQQILGQGPKLLIQFQNNGVVDDSQLPKDRFSAERLKGVDSTLKIQPAKLEDSAVYLCASSPGWGADTQYFGPGTRLTVL.

The chain uses TRBV12-3 or TRBV12-4 and TRBJ1-6, with unresolved D. This CDR3 region has 13 residues. V was cut by 9 bases and J by 6 bases, with 12 bases left in between. Here the CDR3 DNA reads TGTGCCAGGGAGGCCTGGAGTAATTCACCCCTCCACTTT. Amino acid sequence: CAREAWSNSPLHF.

J is TRBJ2-3 and V is TRBV19, with 13 nucleotides matching TRBD2. This CDR3 comprises 13 residues. Germline values: CDR1 LNHDA, CDR2 SQIVND (reference sequence). J gave up 4 bases and V 10 bases, and 2 bases lay outside the gene matches. CDR3 sequence: CATGTSGADTQYF. For the CDR3, the DNA is TGTGCCACCGGGACTAGCGGGGCAGATACGCAGTATTTT.

This clone turned up a few times. The chain couples TRBV20-1 to TRBJ2-5, with D possibly TRBD1 on 6 matching bases. The V and J ends lost 1 base and 7 bases respectively, with 7 bases between them. The CDR3 contains 11 residues. CDR1 and CDR2 (germline): DFQATT, SNEGSKA (reference sequence). In DNA, the CDR3 is TGCAGTGCTAGAGTAGGGGGGACCCAGTACTTC. As protein: CSARVGGTQYF.

This chain uses TRBV5-4 with TRBJ1-3; D is perhaps TRBD1 (5 bases). The length of the CDR3 is 16 residues. V was trimmed by 0 bases and J by 1 base, leaving 11 bases between them. Germline V gene sequence: CDR1 SGHNT, CDR2 YYREEE (reference sequence). The CDR3 is CASSLDAGVSGNTIYF. In nucleotides, the CDR3 is TGTGCCAGCAGCTTGGACGCGGGGGTGTCTGGAAACACCATATATTTT.

J is TRBJ1-2 and V is TRBV4-2; 8 bases match TRBD1. Germline V gives CDR1 LGHNA, CDR2 YNFKEQ. The CDR3 loop spans 17 amino acids. Unmatched junction bases numbered 13, after V lost 4 bases and J lost 3 bases. CDR3 region: CASSPSGSGGADYGYTF. Here the CDR3 DNA reads TGTGCCAGCAGCCCAAGTGGATCAGGGGGCGCTGACTATGGCTACACCTTC.

The rearrangement joins TRBV9 to TRBJ2-7; 10 bases are a match to TRBD2. Germline CDR1 reads SGDLS; CDR2 reads YYNGEE. The V gene end was trimmed by 2 bases and the J gene end by 6 bases; junction bases not matched to a gene: 14. This CDR3 comprises 17 residues. CDR3 in amino acids: CASSVSLAGWELSEQYF. CDR3 coding DNA: TGTGCCAGCAGCGTTTCACTAGCGGGGTGGGAGTTGAGCGAGCAGTACTTC.

V gene TRBV15 combines with J gene TRBJ1-2; TRBD1 matches at 7 bases. V lost 1 base and J lost 6; bases outside the gene matches: 5. Germline V gives CDR1 LNHNV, CDR2 YYDKDF (reference sequence). The CDR3 sequence is 14 residues long. The CDR3 is CATSRVDRVDGYTF. The CDR3 nucleotides are TGTGCCACCAGCAGAGTTGACAGGGTAGATGGCTACACCTTC.

This rearrangement joins TRBV12-2 to TRBJ2-7; no check of the table's D call, TRBD2, against the DNA was made. TRBV12-2 is shown as a pseudogene. The CDR3 consists of 15 residues. The CDR3 DNA reads TGTGCAAGTCGCCTAGGGGGGGAAGTTTCCTACGAGCAGTACTTC. Amino acids: CASRLGGEVSYEQYF.

This clone was seen only a few times. The chain combines TRBV30 with TRBJ1-1; D call uncertain. The CDR3 spans 13 residues. The V gene's germline CDR1 is GTSNPN and CDR2 SVGIG (reference sequence). The V and J ends lost 0 bases and 1 base respectively, with 6 bases between them. DNA of the CDR3: TGTGCCTGGAGTGTCGCAGGGAACACTGAAGCTTTCTTT. Translating gives CAWSVAGNTEAFF. Filled out from reference TRBV30 and TRBJ1-1, the complete variable domain reads SQTIHQWPATLVQPVGSPLSLECTVEGTSNPNLYWYRQAAGRGLQLLFYSVGIGQISSEVPQNLSASRPQDRQFILSSKKLLLSDSGFYLCAWSVAGNTEAFFGQGTRLTVV.

This clone was seen only a few times. This chain links TRBV5-4 with TRBJ1-6, with TRBD1 identical over 10 bases. The CDR3 has 15 amino acids. Germline trimming cut 3 bases from V and 8 bases from J; bases unmatched to any gene: 5. The V gene's germline CDR1 is SGHNT and CDR2 YYREEE (reference sequence). CDR3 DNA: TGTGCCAGCAGCTCCTTGACAGGGGGCTATTCACCCCTCCACTTT. This translates into CASSSLTGGYSPLHF.

The chain couples TRBV6-1 to TRBJ2-7; D may be TRBD2 (5 bases). Trimming removed 2 bases at V and 3 bases at J, with 11 bases between. The germline V gene encodes CDR1 MNHNS and CDR2 SASEGT. This CDR3 comprises 14 residues. The CDR3 nucleotides are TGTGCCAGCAGTGAACTCCGGACTTACTACGAGCAGTACTTC. As protein: CASSELRTYYEQYF.

The chain employs TRBV7-9 and TRBJ1-5; maybe TRBD1 (5 bases). The CDR3 extends over 14 amino acids. From germline, CDR1 is SEHNR and CDR2 FQNEAQ (reference sequence). V was cut by 0 bases and J by 3 bases, with 6 bases left in between. The CDR3 coding sequence is TGTGCCAGCAGCTTAGCGACAGCCAATCAGCCCCAGCATTTT. It encodes CASSLATANQPQHF. Full variable domain (remainder filled in from reference TRBV7-9 and TRBJ1-5): DTGVSQNPRHKITKRGQNVTFRCDPISEHNRLYWYRQTLGQGPEFLTYFQNEAQLEKSRLLSDRFSAERPKGSFSTLEIQRTEQGDSAMYLCASSLATANQPQHFGDGTRLSIL.

The chain joins TRBV29-1 to TRBJ1-1; the D gene is possibly TRBD1 (5 bases). CDR3 length: 13 residues. V lost 7 bases to trimming and J lost 6 bases, with 18 bases between them. Germline loops: CDR1 SQVTM, CDR2 ANQGSEA. The CDR3 DNA sequence: TGCAGCGCAACCAGGGTCCTGGTCCCTGAAGCTTTCTTT. Its translation: CSATRVLVPEAFF.

This rearrangement joins TRBV18 to TRBJ1-2; 10 bases agree with TRBD1. Germline V CDR1 and CDR2: KGHSH, LQKENI. The length of the CDR3 is 13 residues. The trim removed 3 bases at V and 6 bases at J, leaving 1 base unmatched. CDR3 loop: CASSPDRGNGYTF. The CDR3 DNA is TGTGCCAGCTCACCGGACAGGGGGAATGGCTACACCTTC.